A single sample gave rise to the 14 T cell receptor beta chains below, sequenced in a study of cytomegalovirus exposure and HLA in healthy donors. The primer mix had 60 Vbeta and 13 Jbeta primers. Sequencing was performed with immunoSEQ multiplex PCR; in TCRdb, only in-frame clones are kept and a portion is missing. The repertoire holds some 120,000 clones, with around 8.5% as singletons. The sequenced sample was PBMCs. The receptor set was obtained from a man in his forties or fifties in good health and CMV-seronegative.

The chain joins TRBV28 to TRBJ2-7; possible D gene TRBD2, 6 bases. Germline CDR1 is MDHEN and CDR2 is SYDVKM. The CDR3 spans 13 residues. Trimming pared 5 bases from V and 2 bases from J, leaving 10 bases between. CDR3 region: CASSPREAYEQYF. The CDR3 DNA sequence: TGTGCCAGCAGTCCCAGGGAGGCCTACGAGCAGTACTTC.

There are a few counts of this clone. The chain employs TRBV27 and TRBJ2-7, with 8 bases identical to TRBD2. The CDR3 length is 13 residues. V gave up 5 bases and J gave up 2 bases; unmatched junction bases: 2. Germline CDR1 reads MNHEY; CDR2 reads SMNVEV (reference sequence). CDR3 in amino acids: CASSTGLAYEQYF. The CDR3 region has the DNA TGTGCCAGCAGTACGGGACTAGCCTACGAGCAGTACTTC.

There are a few counts of this clone. This chain joins TRBV29-1 and TRBJ1-1, with TRBD1 as a possible D gene (6 bases). The CDR3 has 13 amino acids. CDR1 SQVTM and CDR2 ANQGSEA come from the germline V gene. V lost 4 bases and J 0 bases, leaving 9 bases between the germline ends. CDR3 protein: CSVVQGLNTEAFF. The DNA of the CDR3 is TGCAGCGTTGTACAGGGATTGAACACTGAAGCTTTCTTT.

This sequence joins TRBV7-6 and TRBJ2-5; D unresolved. V was cut by 5 bases and J by 3 bases, with 16 bases left in between. The CDR3 runs to 15 residues. The germline V gene has CDR1 SGHVS and CDR2 FNYEAQ. CDR3 coding DNA: TGTGCCAGCAGCCAACAACTGTTGGCGGAAGAGACCCAGTACTTC. It is translated as CASSQQLLAEETQYF.

This clone came up once. The rearrangement uses TRBV11-3 and TRBJ2-3; D not resolved. Germline V gene lookup returns CDR1 SGHNT and CDR2 YENEEA. The V end lost 5 bases, the J end lost 3 bases, and 6 bases lay between the germline ends. This CDR3 has 12 amino acids. Written as DNA, the CDR3 is TGTGCCAGCAGCGGGCGAACAGATACGCAGTATTTT. This gives the protein CASSGRTDTQYF.

As for this clone: Because it lacks the conserved phenylalanine or tryptophan at the end, this CDR3 is likely a read error. The limits of the CDR3 on the DNA are not certain, so only TCRdb's listed CDR3 is given. The same CDR3 arises from other DNA sequences in this sample as well. J is TRBJ2-3 and V is TRBV6-5; the table names TRBD2, a call not compared with the DNA. Looked up from germline, CDR1 is MNHEY and CDR2 is SVGAGI. With termini counted, the CDR3 has 13 amino acids. CDR3 residues: CASGGQDTDTKYL.

The gene calls are TRBV7-9 and TRBJ2-1, with D hard to call. Germline V gene lookup returns CDR1 SEHNR and CDR2 FQNEAQ (reference sequence). The V end was cut by 1 base, the J end by 5 bases, with 6 bases between. The CDR3 is 13 residues long. Written as DNA, the CDR3 is TGTGCCAGCAGCTTAGGGCGGAACAATGAGCAGTTCTTC. Translated: CASSLGRNNEQFF.

This clone was counted between two and nine times. The chain uses TRBV7-9 and TRBJ2-1, with 8 bases aligning to TRBD2. Germline V gene lookup returns CDR1 SEHNR and CDR2 FQNEAQ (reference sequence). The V and J ends lost 11 bases and 1 base, in that order; junction bases with no gene match: 4. This CDR3 has 13 amino acids. Written as DNA, the CDR3 is TGTGCCCGTAGCGGGGAATCCTACAATGAGCAGTTCTTC. It is translated as CARSGESYNEQFF.

This clone came up a few times. The gene calls are TRBV6-5 and TRBJ1-6; 7 bases fit TRBD1. The CDR3 consists of 15 residues. J was trimmed by 5 bases and V by 4 bases; bases with no gene match: 5. The germline V gene encodes CDR1 MNHEY and CDR2 SVGAGI. The CDR3: CASSSDRANNSPLHF. The DNA of the CDR3 is TGTGCCAGCAGTTCCGACAGGGCTAATAATTCACCCCTCCACTTT.

Only a few counts were recorded for this clone. This chain uses TRBV5-6 with TRBJ1-2; weak D call: TRBD1 (6 bases). CDR1 is SGHDT and CDR2 is YYEEEE in the germline V gene. The CDR3 consists of 16 residues. With 4 bases removed from V and 0 bases from J, the gap between germline ends came to 16 bases. For the CDR3, the DNA is TGTGCCAGCAGCCGCGACCCACAGGGCCCTAACTATGGCTACACCTTC. Translating gives CASSRDPQGPNYGYTF.

This clone was seen only a few times. The chain joins TRBV6-6 to TRBJ2-5; 11 positions match TRBD2. The germline V gene encodes CDR1 MNHNY and CDR2 SVGAGI (reference sequence). The V and J ends lost 2 bases and 9 bases, in that order; junction bases with no gene match: 11. The CDR3 runs to 16 residues. CDR3: CASSYPGTSGGEAQYF. The CDR3 nucleotides are TGTGCCAGCAGTTACCCCGGGACTAGCGGCGGCGAGGCCCAGTACTTC.

The chain employs TRBV27 and TRBJ2-7; 9 bases match TRBD1. The CDR3 consists of 14 residues. Germline CDR1 and CDR2: MNHEY and SMNVEV (reference sequence). Losses at the gene ends were 1 base for V and 7 bases for J; bases not matched to a gene: 5. CDR3 residues: CASSLWTGVGEQYF. The CDR3 DNA is TGTGCCAGCAGTTTATGGACAGGGGTGGGAGAGCAGTACTTC.

The V call is TRBV10-1, the J call TRBJ2-7; 9 bases fit TRBD1. From germline, CDR1 is WNHNN and CDR2 SYGVQD (reference sequence). After removal of 0 bases from V and 5 bases from J, the junction contained 8 bases not matched to a gene. The CDR3 has 16 amino acids. CDR3 DNA sequence: TGCGCCAGCAGTGAGTCGAAGCGGGACAGGGAACACGAGCAGTACTTC. Its translation: CASSESKRDREHEQYF.

This clone was detected only a few times. The same CDR3 also results from other DNA sequences found in this sample. The rearrangement joins TRBV27 to TRBJ1-5; D gene unclear. The ends were cut back, 5 bases at V and 6 bases at J, with 8 bases in the middle. Germline V gene sequence: CDR1 MNHEY, CDR2 SMNVEV (reference sequence). The CDR3 contains 12 residues. CDR3 in amino acids: CASSPRGQPQHF. The DNA of the CDR3 is TGTGCCAGCAGTCCCCGGGGTCAGCCCCAGCATTTT.